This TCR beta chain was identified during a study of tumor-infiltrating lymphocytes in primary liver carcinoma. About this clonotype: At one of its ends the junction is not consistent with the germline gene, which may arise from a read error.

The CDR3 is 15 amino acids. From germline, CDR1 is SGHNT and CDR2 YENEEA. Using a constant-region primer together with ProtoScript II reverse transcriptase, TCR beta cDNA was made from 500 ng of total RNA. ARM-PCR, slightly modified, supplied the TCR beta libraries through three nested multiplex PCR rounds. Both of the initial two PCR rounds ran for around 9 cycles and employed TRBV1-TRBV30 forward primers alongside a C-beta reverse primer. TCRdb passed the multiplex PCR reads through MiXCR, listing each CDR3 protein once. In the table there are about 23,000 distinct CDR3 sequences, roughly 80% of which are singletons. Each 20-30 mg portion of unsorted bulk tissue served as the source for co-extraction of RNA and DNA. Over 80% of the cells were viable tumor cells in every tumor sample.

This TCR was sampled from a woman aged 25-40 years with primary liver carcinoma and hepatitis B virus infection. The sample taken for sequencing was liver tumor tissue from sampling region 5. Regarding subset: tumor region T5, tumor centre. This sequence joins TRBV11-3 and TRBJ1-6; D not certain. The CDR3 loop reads CVSSFKWSYNTPLHF. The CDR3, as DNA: TGTGTCAGCAGCTTTAAGTGGAGTTATAATACACCCCTCCACTTT. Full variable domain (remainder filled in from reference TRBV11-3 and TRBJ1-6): EAGVVQSPRYKIIEKKQPVAFWCNPISGHNTLYWYLQNLGQGPELLIRYENEEAVDDSQLPKDRFSAERLKGVDSTLKIQPAELGDSAVYLCVSSFKWSYNTPLHFGNGTRLTVT.